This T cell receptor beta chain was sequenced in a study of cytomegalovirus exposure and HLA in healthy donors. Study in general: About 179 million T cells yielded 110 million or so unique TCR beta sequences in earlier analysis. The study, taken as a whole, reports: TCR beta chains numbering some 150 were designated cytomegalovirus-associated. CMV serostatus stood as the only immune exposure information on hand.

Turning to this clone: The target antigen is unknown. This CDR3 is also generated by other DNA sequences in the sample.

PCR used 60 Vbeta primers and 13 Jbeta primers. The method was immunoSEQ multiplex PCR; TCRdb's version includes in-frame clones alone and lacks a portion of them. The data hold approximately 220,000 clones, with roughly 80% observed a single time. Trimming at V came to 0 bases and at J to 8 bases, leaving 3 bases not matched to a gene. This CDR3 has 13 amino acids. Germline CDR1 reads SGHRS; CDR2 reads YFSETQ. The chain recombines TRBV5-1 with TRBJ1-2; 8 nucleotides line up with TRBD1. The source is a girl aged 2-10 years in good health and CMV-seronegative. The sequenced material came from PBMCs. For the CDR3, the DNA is TGCGCCAGCAGCTTGGACAGGGGGAACGGCTACACCTTC. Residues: CASSLDRGNGYTF.